The 30 T cell receptor beta chains below come from one sample, sequenced in a study of blood T cell repertoires in COVID-19 (dated by TCRdb to about 2020). The library was prepared using the immunoSEQ multiplex PCR assay. In its TCRdb copy, this immuneACCESS table keeps in-frame sequences only and misses some clones. Where compared with another copy, unresolved V genes explain less than half of these, and the others have no known cause. The sample table contains 200,000 to 250,000 clones; only one count was recorded for approximately 86% of them. Clones ranked in the top ten supply approximately 4% of the sample. Sequenced input: peripheral blood. These receptor sequences come from a woman of 80 years or more with acute or convalescent COVID-19.

With respect to this clone: Other DNA sequences within the sample encode an identical CDR3. The V gene is TRBV4-3, the J gene TRBJ1-2, with D perhaps matching TRBD1 (6 bases). Germline-derived CDR1 and CDR2 are LGHNA and YSLEER. Trimming stripped 0 bases from V and 2 bases from J, with 7 bases between. The CDR3 extends over 14 amino acids. CDR3 in amino acids: CASSQDRGNYGYTF. CDR3 coding DNA: TGCGCCAGCAGCCAAGACAGGGGAAACTATGGCTACACCTTC.

Notes on this clone: Other DNA sequences in this sample translate to the same CDR3. The V and J genes are TRBV18 and TRBJ2-1, with 12 bases identical to TRBD2. The germline CDR1 and CDR2 sequences are KGHSH and LQKENI. This CDR3 has 16 residues. V trimming: 3 bases; J trimming: 1 base; junction bases outside the gene matches: 1. The CDR3 bases are TGTGCCAGCTCACCGGGACTAGCGGGTTCCTACAATGAGCAGTTCTTC. Its translation: CASSPGLAGSYNEQFF.

This chain links TRBV23-1 with TRBJ2-7; 12 bases agree with TRBD1. TRBV23-1 is an ORF; its function is uncertain. The CDR3 consists of 13 residues. J lost 5 bases, V lost 6 bases, and 2 bases had no gene match. CDR3 nucleotides: TGCGCCAGCAGGGGACAGGGGGCCCACGAGCAGTACTTC. It is translated as CASRGQGAHEQYF.

This clone was seen only once. V gene TRBV10-3 combines with J gene TRBJ1-1, with D possibly matching TRBD1 (5 bases). CDR3 length: 15 residues. Germline assignment: CDR1 ENHRY and CDR2 SYGVKD. V was pared by 6 bases and J by 6 bases, with 20 bases between. The DNA of the CDR3 is TGTGCCATCAGGGGGGACTCGACGATTCTGGCTGAAGCTTTCTTT. This encodes CAIRGDSTILAEAFF.

The rearrangement links TRBV28 to TRBJ2-2, with TRBD1 as a possible D gene (5 bases). The length of the CDR3 is 14 residues. Germline CDR1 and CDR2: MDHEN and SYDVKM. Trimming stripped 6 bases from V and 4 bases from J, with 12 bases between. As DNA, the CDR3 is TGTGCCAGCAGGGACGGACAAGCCACCGGGGAGCTGTTTTTT. Translated: CASRDGQATGELFF. Supplemented by reference TRBV28 and TRBJ2-2, the full variable domain reads DVKVTQSSRYLVKRTGEKVFLECVQDMDHENMFWYRQDPGLGLRLIYFSYDVKMKEKGDIPEGYSVSREKKERFSLILESASTNQTSMYLCASRDGQATGELFFGEGSRLTVL.

This rearrangement joins TRBV5-1 to TRBJ2-1, with 15 bases identical to TRBD2. In germline, CDR1 is SGHRS, CDR2 YFSETQ. CDR3 length equals 14 residues. V shed 8 bases and J 9 bases; nucleotides not matched to a gene: 6. CDR3 bases: TGCGCCAGTGGACTAGCGGGGGGGCAAGGTGAGCAGTTCTTC. Its protein product is CASGLAGGQGEQFF.

J is TRBJ2-2 and V is TRBV11-3; 7 bases match TRBD2. From germline, CDR1 is SGHNT and CDR2 YENEEA. V lost 3 bases, J lost 1 base, and 2 bases stayed unmatched. The CDR3 runs 15 residues. Here the CDR3 DNA reads TGTGCCAGCAGCTTGGGCGGGGGGAACACCGGGGAGCTGTTTTTT. Translation: CASSLGGGNTGELFF.

This clone was detected once. The chain carries TRBV11-2 and TRBJ1-2, with D possibly TRBD1 on 5 matching bases. The CDR3 consists of 14 residues. Germline V gene data show CDR1 as SGHAT and CDR2 as FQNNGV. V lost 0 bases to trimming and J lost 4 bases, with 9 bases between them. The DNA for the CDR3 is TGTGCCAGCAGCTTAGAAGGAGACAGCTATGGCTACACCTTC. Its protein is CASSLEGDSYGYTF.

The genes are TRBV19 and TRBJ1-2; the D gene is possibly TRBD1 (6 bases). V was shortened by 4 bases and J by 4 bases, with 13 bases between the two germline ends. The germline V gene encodes CDR1 LNHDA and CDR2 SQIVND (reference sequence). The CDR3 is 14 residues long. CDR3 bases: TGTGCCAGTAGTACGACAGGCTGGAGCTATGGCTACACCTTC. This codes for CASSTTGWSYGYTF.

Turning to this clone: At one of its ends the junction is not consistent with the germline gene, which may arise from a read error. The rearrangement uses TRBV6-9 and TRBJ1-4; a possible D gene is TRBD1 (6 bases). Germline V gene data show CDR1 as MNHGY and CDR2 as SVAAGI. There are 14 residues in the CDR3. The CDR3 spells CASSYGTSNAKLFF. The CDR3, as DNA: TGTGCCAGCAGTTACGGGACAAGTAATGCAAAACTGTTTTTT.

This chain links TRBV5-6 with TRBJ1-1; D may be TRBD1 (6 bases). The germline gives CDR1 SGHDT, CDR2 YYEEEE. Deletions cut 3 bases from V and 1 base from J, with 19 bases between. There are 17 residues in the CDR3. CDR3: CASSSPTLTGSNTEAFF. As DNA, the CDR3 is TGTGCCAGCAGCTCTCCTACCTTGACAGGCTCGAACACTGAAGCTTTCTTT.

A few counts support this clone. The V and J genes are TRBV12-3 or TRBV12-4 and TRBJ1-5; the D is unclear. The CDR3 has 13 residues. V lost 6 bases to trimming and J lost 5 bases, with 11 bases between them. CDR3 bases: TGTGCCAGCAGCTTGCAGGTTCATCAGCCCCAGCATTTT. This codes for CASSLQVHQPQHF.

This chain uses TRBV20-1 with TRBJ2-3, with D unclear. CDR1 DFQATT and CDR2 SNEGSKA come from the germline V gene (reference sequence). Trimming shortened V by 6 bases and J by 5 bases, and 9 bases separated the two germline ends. The length of the CDR3 is 11 residues. CDR3 sequence reads: CSAESKDTQYF. The CDR3 region has the DNA TGCAGTGCGGAGTCAAAAGATACGCAGTATTTT.

This clone occurred a few times. The gene calls are TRBV9 and TRBJ2-5; 12 bases map to TRBD2. J gave up 5 bases and V 3 bases, and 8 bases lay outside the gene matches. Germline V lookup: CDR1 SGDLS, CDR2 YYNGEE. The CDR3 length is 16 residues. DNA of the CDR3: TGTGCCAGCAGCGCTCTAGCGGGGGGGCTGAGGGAGACCCAGTACTTC. This codes for CASSALAGGLRETQYF.

The CDR3 loop reads CASSLTGWEGNYGYTF. CDR3 DNA sequence: TGCGCCAGCAGCTTGACCGGTTGGGAGGGGAACTATGGCTACACCTTC. This rearrangement joins TRBV5-1 to TRBJ1-2, with D perhaps matching TRBD1 (5 bases). CDR3 size: 16 residues. CDR1 is SGHRS, CDR2 YFSETQ, per germline. Trimming removed 1 base at V and 2 bases at J, with 15 bases between.

The chain employs TRBV18 and TRBJ1-5; 7 bases are a match to TRBD1. This CDR3 contains 15 residues. Germline trimming cut 5 bases from V and 1 base from J; bases unmatched to any gene: 5. In germline, CDR1 is KGHSH, CDR2 LQKENI. The CDR3 DNA reads TGTGCCAGCTCATCCACAGGGGAGAGCAATCAGCCCCAGCATTTT. It is translated as CASSSTGESNQPQHF. The full variable domain, with the rest looked up from reference TRBV18 and TRBJ1-5, is NAGVMQNPRHLVRRRGQEARLRCSPMKGHSHVYWYRQLPEEGLKFMVYLQKENIIDESGMPKERFSAEFPKEGPSILRIQQVVRGDSAAYFCASSSTGESNQPQHFGDGTRLSIL.

This clone appeared a few times. The chain joins TRBV5-6 to TRBJ1-5; 7 nucleotides align to TRBD1. The germline CDR1 and CDR2 sequences are SGHDT and YYEEEE. The CDR3 is made up of 14 amino acids. V trimming: 4 bases; J trimming: 10 bases; junction bases outside the gene matches: 11. CDR3 sequence reads: CASSHRQGTQPQHF. The CDR3 DNA follows: TGTGCCAGCAGCCACCGACAGGGCACCCAACCCCAGCATTTT.

This sequence joins TRBV28 and TRBJ2-7; D is undetermined. Trimming removed 4 bases at V and 1 base at J, with 8 bases between. The germline CDR1 and CDR2 sequences are MDHEN and SYDVKM. CDR3 length: 13 amino acids. The CDR3 protein is CASSYSLSYEQYF. The DNA for the CDR3 is TGTGCCAGCAGTTACTCGCTATCCTACGAGCAGTACTTC.

This CDR3 reads CASSQGTRSNSPLHF. CDR3 bases: TGCGCCAGCAGCCAAGGGACTCGATCGAATTCACCCCTCCACTTT. The chain recombines TRBV4-1 with TRBJ1-6, with D hard to call. CDR1 MGHRA and CDR2 YSYEKL come from the germline V gene. Trimming pared 1 base from V and 7 bases from J, leaving 11 bases between. The length of the CDR3 is 15 residues.

The chain is built from TRBV7-2 and TRBJ2-7; a weak D match, TRBD1 (6 bases). The CDR3 is 15 amino acids. The V gene lost 5 bases and the J gene lost 2 bases, with 16 bases spanning the gap. The germline CDR1 and CDR2 sequences are SGHTA and FQGNSA. The CDR3 sequence: CASSRSGTSPYEQYF. The CDR3 DNA sequence: TGTGCCAGCAGCCGCTCCGGGACATCTCCCTACGAGCAGTACTTC.

J is TRBJ1-1 and V is TRBV7-2; D remains ambiguous. V was pared by 3 bases and J by 4 bases, with 15 bases between. Germline loops: CDR1 SGHTA, CDR2 FQGNSA. The CDR3 extends over 15 amino acids. The DNA of the CDR3 is TGTGCCAGCAGCTTGAACGAGGGAGAGGGCACTGAAGCTTTCTTT. Amino acids: CASSLNEGEGTEAFF.

This clone was picked up a small number of times. J is TRBJ2-3 and V is TRBV4-2; TRBD2 might be the D (7 bases). The CDR3 loop spans 16 amino acids. The V gene's germline CDR1 is LGHNA and CDR2 YNFKEQ. Trimming took off 4 bases at V and 3 bases at J, with 17 bases between the two ends. CDR3 bases: TGTGCCAGCAGCCGGTTTGGGGGGGGCCGGACAGATACGCAGTATTTT. Translated, it gives CASSRFGGGRTDTQYF.

This chain uses TRBV19 with TRBJ1-4; a possible D gene is TRBD1 (6 bases). Trimming removed 4 bases at V and 7 bases at J, with 19 bases between. CDR1 LNHDA and CDR2 SQIVND come from the germline V gene (reference sequence). The length of the CDR3 is 16 residues. The CDR3 DNA reads TGTGCCAGTAGTACCACCGGACAGAGTCCCGGTGAAAAACTGTTTTTT. This gives the protein CASSTTGQSPGEKLFF.

The rearrangement joins TRBV10-3 to TRBJ1-1, with D hard to call. V lost 3 bases, J lost 10 bases, and 9 bases lay in between. CDR1 is ENHRY and CDR2 is SYGVKD in the germline V gene. The CDR3 is 11 residues long. The CDR3 region has the DNA TGTGCCATCAGTGATAATACAAGAGCTTTCTTT. Its translation is CAISDNTRAFF.

V is TRBV2 and J is TRBJ1-2; 9 nucleotides match TRBD1. There are 14 residues in the CDR3. The V segment lost 7 bases and the J segment 6 bases; nucleotides outside the gene matches: 9. In germline, CDR1 is SNHLY, CDR2 FYNNEI. DNA of the CDR3: TGTGCCAGCAAGCTACAGGGGGCGGCCCATGGCTACACCTTC. This translates into CASKLQGAAHGYTF.

V gene TRBV4-3 combines with J gene TRBJ2-2; D possibly corresponds to TRBD1 (5 bases). The germline V gene encodes CDR1 LGHNA and CDR2 YSLEER. The CDR3 spans 14 residues. With 1 base removed from V and 6 bases from J, the gap between germline ends came to 9 bases. CDR3 protein: CASSQGQGSGELFF. For the CDR3, the DNA is TGCGCCAGCAGCCAAGGTCAGGGATCCGGGGAGCTGTTTTTT.

The rearrangement links TRBV28 to TRBJ2-5; 10 positions match TRBD2. The J segment lost 4 bases and the V segment lost 9 bases, leaving 8 bases of the junction unmatched. Germline V gene sequence: CDR1 MDHEN, CDR2 SYDVKM. The CDR3 extends over 14 amino acids. CDR3 region: CASLAGGRGETQYF. The CDR3 nucleotides are TGTGCCAGTTTAGCGGGGGGCCGGGGAGAGACCCAGTACTTC. Using reference TRBV28 and TRBJ2-5 for the parts outside the CDR3, the full variable domain is DVKVTQSSRYLVKRTGEKVFLECVQDMDHENMFWYRQDPGLGLRLIYFSYDVKMKEKGDIPEGYSVSREKKERFSLILESASTNQTSMYLCASLAGGRGETQYFGPGTRLLVL.

DNA of the CDR3: TGCAGCGCCCGGACAGAGACCTATGGCTACACCTTC. Its translation is CSARTETYGYTF. The chain couples TRBV29-1 to TRBJ1-2; maybe TRBD1 (6 bases). Between the trimmed V and J ends, which lost 7 bases and 4 bases, there was a span of 13 bases. The CDR3 contains 12 residues. Germline CDR1 is SQVTM and CDR2 is ANQGSEA. The full variable domain, rest sourced from reference TRBV29-1 and TRBJ1-2, is SAVISQKPSRDICQRGTSLTIQCQVDSQVTMMFWYRQQPGQSLTLIATANQGSEATYESGFVIDKFPISRPNLTFSTLTVSNMSPEDSSIYLCSARTETYGYTFGSGTRLTVV.

In this sample, this clone turned up a few times. The CDR3 region has the DNA TGTGCCAGCAGCCGGGACAGGGGGTCGTACGAGCAGTACTTC. This translates into CASSRDRGSYEQYF. The rearrangement links TRBV11-2 to TRBJ2-7, with 11 nucleotides matching TRBD1. The trim removed 5 bases at V and 4 bases at J, leaving 4 bases unmatched. The germline V gene encodes CDR1 SGHAT and CDR2 FQNNGV. This CDR3 is 14 amino acids long.

The chain is built from TRBV18 and TRBJ2-1, with TRBD1 matching over 10 bases. V trimming: 5 bases; J trimming: 0 bases; junction bases outside the gene matches: 4. The CDR3 is 16 amino acids. Germline V gene data show CDR1 as KGHSH and CDR2 as LQKENI. The CDR3 reads CASSFGTGVSYNEQFF. As DNA, the CDR3 is TGTGCCAGCTCATTCGGGACAGGGGTCTCCTACAATGAGCAGTTCTTC.